Listed below are T cell receptor beta chains from one sample, sequenced in a study of CD8+CD57+ T cells in acquired aplastic anemia. MiXCR, run by TCRdb on the reads, gives a single entry per CDR3 protein. The data contain some 160,000 distinct CDR3 sequences, 45% to 50% of them singletons. Input material: sorted CD4+, CD8+, or CD8+CD57+ T cells (not recorded which) from PBMCs. These receptor sequences come from a human donor with aplastic anemia. Each CDR3 is given with its conserved first and last residue. Fields, in order: V gene, D gene, J gene, CDR3 protein. A D gene is named only where the DNA matches it firmly.

V: TRBV20-1
D: NA
J: TRBJ2-3
CDR3: CSARKTGITDTQYF

V: TRBV2
D: NA
J: TRBJ2-1
CDR3: CASIGPRNEQFF

V: TRBV29-1
D: NA
J: TRBJ1-2
CDR3: CSVEEVYGYTF

V: TRBV19
D: NA
J: TRBJ2-3
CDR3: CASTVRLRPSTDTQYF

V: TRBV5-1
D: TRBD1
J: TRBJ1-1
CDR3: CASSSKTGTMYEAFF

V: TRBV10-1
D: NA
J: TRBJ2-7
CDR3: CARTYEQYF

V: TRBV6-2/TRBV6-3
D: TRBD2
J: TRBJ2-7
CDR3: CASSFREGVEQYF

V: TRBV9
D: TRBD2
J: TRBJ2-7
CDR3: CASSSRGDAGGPGEQYF

V: TRBV2
D: NA
J: TRBJ2-5
CDR3: CASRRGQGAETQYF

V: TRBV6-2/TRBV6-3
D: NA
J: TRBJ2-1
CDR3: CASSSASVEQFF

V: TRBV19
D: TRBD1
J: TRBJ1-4
CDR3: CAIRGQGPGKNEKLFF

V: TRBV2
D: NA
J: TRBJ1-1
CDR3: CASRRVIGTEAFF

V: TRBV10-3
D: NA
J: TRBJ1-5
CDR3: CAISESSFGSNQPQHF

V: TRBV9
D: TRBD2
J: TRBJ2-7
CDR3: CASSVGAGGAYEQYF

V: TRBV27
D: TRBD2
J: TRBJ2-3
CDR3: CASSGRTSGTDTQYF

V: TRBV6-5
D: NA
J: TRBJ1-2
CDR3: CASSYSNWFGYTF

V: TRBV3-1
D: NA
J: TRBJ2-1
CDR3: CASSQDARTYNEQFF

V: TRBV2
D: NA
J: TRBJ2-7
CDR3: CASSEVMSYEQYF

V: TRBV25-1
D: NA
J: TRBJ1-4
CDR3: CASSEFQAQGYNEKLFF

V: TRBV10-3
D: NA
J: TRBJ1-1
CDR3: CAISERGPNTEAFF

V: TRBV24-1
D: NA
J: TRBJ2-7
CDR3: CATSVDRREQYF

V: TRBV29-1
D: NA
J: TRBJ2-5
CDR3: CSASRASSMEAQYF

V: TRBV27
D: NA
J: TRBJ2-7
CDR3: CASSSSMEGFEQYF

V: TRBV2
D: NA
J: TRBJ1-1
CDR3: CASSDLFEYTEAFF

V: TRBV11-2
D: NA
J: TRBJ2-1
CDR3: CASSSDNEQFF

V: TRBV18
D: TRBD1
J: TRBJ1-5
CDR3: CASSPREGGQQPQHF

V: TRBV9
D: NA
J: TRBJ1-2
CDR3: CASSVAPGSLVYGYTF